The 5 T cell receptor beta chains below all came from one sample that was sequenced in a study of a mutant IDH1 vaccine in newly diagnosed glioma. Their antigens are not known. Here immunoSEQ multiplex PCR was the method, and the copy in TCRdb shows in-frame clones only, minus some. The sample carries approximately 41,000 clones, 80% to 95% recorded once. Time point indicated: week 23, last vaccination. Each dose delivered 300 ug of mutant IDH1 20-mer peptide subcutaneously with imiquimod. This specimen was PBMCs, taken from a glioma patient whose treatment included an IDH1 peptide vaccine. These receptor sequences come from a man aged 45 to 65 with glioma.

This chain uses TRBV28 with TRBJ1-1, with a tentative D call TRBD1 (5 bases). The germline V gene has CDR1 MDHEN and CDR2 SYDVKM. The CDR3 has 14 amino acids. V was trimmed by 8 bases and J by 7 bases, leaving 20 bases between them. The DNA for the CDR3 is TGTGCCAGCGCGATAAGCCGGGGCACTTTTGAAGCTTTCTTT. It codes for CASAISRGTFEAFF.

The chain uses TRBV9 and TRBJ1-2; D perhaps matches TRBD1 (6 bases). CDR1 and CDR2 from the germline V gene are SGDLS and YYNGEE. The CDR3 runs to 14 residues. Trimming pared 4 bases from V and 7 bases from J, leaving 17 bases between. The DNA of the CDR3 is TGTGCCAGCAGCCCCCGGACAGCCCTGGGTGGCTACACCTTC. Protein sequence: CASSPRTALGGYTF.

V and J are TRBV4-2 and TRBJ2-7; 14 bases match TRBD2. CDR3 length: 20 amino acids. Trimming cost V 4 bases and J 2 bases; bases outside gene matches: 16. Per the germline V gene, CDR1 is LGHNA and CDR2 is YNFKEQ. The CDR3, as DNA: TGTGCCAGCAGCCCAGGACTAGCGGGAGGCCCCTTCTGGCTCACCTACGAGCAGTACTTC. It translates to CASSPGLAGGPFWLTYEQYF.

The V gene is TRBV30, the J gene TRBJ1-4; 9 bases fit TRBD1. V shed 1 base, J shed 0 bases, and the junction held 3 bases outside the gene matches. Germline V gene lookup returns CDR1 GTSNPN and CDR2 SVGIG (reference sequence). CDR3 length: 16 residues. CDR3 nucleotides: TGTGCCTGGAGTGGGGGACAGGGAACAACTAATGAAAAACTGTTTTTT. Translated, it gives CAWSGGQGTTNEKLFF.

The rearrangement joins TRBV5-1 to TRBJ2-7; TRBD2 matches at 11 bases. After removal of 4 bases from V and 0 bases from J, the junction contained 9 bases not matched to a gene. CDR1 and CDR2 from the germline V gene are SGHRS and YFSETQ. The length of the CDR3 is 17 residues. The CDR3 sequence is CASSTTSGAPSSYEQYF. DNA of the CDR3: TGCGCCAGCAGCACGACTAGCGGGGCCCCAAGCTCCTACGAGCAGTACTTC.